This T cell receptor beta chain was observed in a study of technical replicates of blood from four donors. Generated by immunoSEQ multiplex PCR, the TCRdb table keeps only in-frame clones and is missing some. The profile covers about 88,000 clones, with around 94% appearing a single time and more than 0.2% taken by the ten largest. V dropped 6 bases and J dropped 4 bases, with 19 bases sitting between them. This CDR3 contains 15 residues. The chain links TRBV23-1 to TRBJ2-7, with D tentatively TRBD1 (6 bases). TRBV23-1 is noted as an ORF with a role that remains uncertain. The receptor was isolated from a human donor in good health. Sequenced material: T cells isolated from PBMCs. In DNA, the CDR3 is TGCGCCAGCAGCCAGGTCATGGGGGCGGATTACGAGCAGTACTTC. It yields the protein CASSQVMGADYEQYF.